One sample yielded the 32 T cell receptor beta chains listed below, sequenced in a study of T cells in women clearing cervical HPV infection. Method: immunoSEQ multiplex PCR; TCRdb's copy keeps in-frame clones and lacks some. Its table lists about 30,000 clones. The specimen was blood buffy coat. These receptors all come from a woman aged 18 to 75 with a cervical HPV16 infection that either progressed to CIN3+ or cleared (not recorded which).

Details on this clone: The read ends 3 residues before the CDR3 terminus; that terminus is restored from the germline J gene. The chain has TRBV2 and TRBJ2-1; 7 bases align to TRBD1. CDR3 size: 12 residues. V lost 6 bases, J lost 8 bases, and 4 bases stayed unmatched. Germline assignment: CDR1 SNHLY and CDR2 FYNNEI. The sequenced part of the CDR3 DNA is TGTGCCAGCAGACCCGGACAGGATGAG. It encodes CASRPGQDE. The entire CDR3 is CASRPGQDEQFF.

In regard to this clone: Sequencing ends 3 residues short of the CDR3 end; the germline J gene provides the rest. The V and J genes are TRBV7-2 and TRBJ2-3; 12 nucleotides line up with TRBD2. The V segment lost 3 bases and the J segment 4 bases; nucleotides outside the gene matches: 2. The CDR3 is 15 amino acids. The germline CDR1 and CDR2 sequences are SGHTA and FQGNSA. The covered CDR3 bases are TGTGCCAGCAGCTTGACTAGCGGGAGTGCAGATACG. Amino acid sequence: CASSLTSGSADT. The full CDR3 protein reads CASSLTSGSADTQYF.

In the case of this clone: The CDR3 end is not reached by the read, which stops 3 residues before it; the germline J gene fills it in. This chain connects TRBV7-6 to TRBJ2-1, with 7 nucleotides matching TRBD2. Germline CDR1 and CDR2: SGHVS and FNYEAQ. The CDR3 loop spans 16 amino acids. The V segment lost 0 bases and the J segment 0 bases; nucleotides outside the gene matches: 2. CDR3 sequence: CASSLAGGVSYNEQFF. CDR3 bases read: TGTGCCAGCAGCTTAGCGGGGGGGGTCTCCTACAATGAG.

Comments on this clone: The read terminates 3 residues ahead of where the CDR3 ends, so the germline J gene completes it. The J gene is TRBJ1-2, the V gene TRBV18; 10 nucleotides agree with TRBD1. The CDR3 contains 14 residues. Germline CDR1 reads KGHSH; CDR2 reads LQKENI. The covered CDR3 bases are TGTGCCAGCTCAGGGACAGGGGACTACAATGAC. It encodes CASSGTGDYND. The complete CDR3 reads CASSGTGDYNDYTF.

Comment on this clone: The read halts 3 residues ahead of the CDR3 end, with the missing end drawn from the germline J gene. This chain joins TRBV11-2 and TRBJ2-1; 7 nucleotides agree with TRBD2. CDR1 is SGHAT and CDR2 is FQNNGV in the germline V gene. This CDR3 is built from 14 residues. Unmatched junction bases numbered 6, after V lost 5 bases and J lost 5 bases. Partial CDR3 DNA: TGTGCCAGCAGCAATATGCTAGCGGACAATGAG. Residues: CASSNMLADNE. The CDR3, in full, reads CASSNMLADNEQFF. The full variable domain, with the rest looked up from reference TRBV11-2 and TRBJ2-1, is EAGVAQSPRYKIIEKRQSVAFWCNPISGHATLYWYQQILGQGPKLLIQFQNNGVVDDSQLPKDRFSAERLKGVDSTLKIQPAKLEDSAVYLCASSNMLADNEQFFGPGTRLTVL.

Concerning this clone itself: Sequencing ends 3 residues short of the CDR3 end; the germline J gene provides the rest. This chain connects TRBV19 to TRBJ2-4; 7 bases agree with TRBD1. Germline V CDR1 and CDR2: LNHDA, SQIVND (reference sequence). CDR3 size: 16 residues. CDR3 in amino acids: CASSIRDSPLSYGQYF. Partial CDR3 DNA: TGTGCCAGTAGTATCAGGGACAGCCCCCTGAGCTATGGT. Drawing the rest from reference TRBV19 and TRBJ2-4, the complete variable domain is DGGITQSPKYLFRKEGQNVTLSCEQNLNHDAMYWYRQDPGQGLRLIYYSQIVNDFQKGDIAEGYSVSREKKESFPLTVTSAQKNPTAFYLCASSIRDSPLSYGQYFGAGTRLSVL.

With regard to this clone: With the read ending 3 residues before the CDR3 end, the germline J gene is used to fill in that end. This rearrangement joins TRBV5-1 to TRBJ2-2; D unresolved. Germline-derived CDR1 and CDR2 are SGHRS and YFSETQ. This CDR3 spans 11 amino acids. V was pared by 4 bases and J by 6 bases, with 4 bases between. The sequenced part of the CDR3 DNA is TGCGCCAGCAGCCGTTCCGGGGAG. This gives the protein CASSRSGE. The complete CDR3 reads CASSRSGELFF.

In regard to this clone: The sequence runs out 3 residues before the end of the CDR3; the remainder is reconstructed from the germline J gene. The chain carries TRBV20-1 and TRBJ2-1, with 11 bases identical to TRBD2. The germline CDR1 and CDR2 sequences are DFQATT and SNEGSKA (reference sequence). The CDR3 loop spans 18 amino acids. V trimming: 1 base; J trimming: 5 bases; junction bases outside the gene matches: 13. CDR3 DNA (partial): TGCAGTGCTAGAGGTCGGGCGTACGGGACTAGCGGCAACAATGAG. As protein: CSARGRAYGTSGNNE. In full, the CDR3 reads CSARGRAYGTSGNNEQFF.

On this clone itself: The read falls 3 residues short of the CDR3 end, and the missing part is taken from the germline J gene. V and J are TRBV20-1 and TRBJ2-5; no reliable D call. Trimming cost V 3 bases and J 2 bases, with 10 bases left between them. Germline V gives CDR1 DFQATT, CDR2 SNEGSKA (reference sequence). The CDR3 loop spans 13 amino acids. Partial CDR3 DNA: TGCAGTGCTAGGATCGGCAGGCAAGAGACC. The encoded protein is CSARIGRQET. The CDR3 in full is CSARIGRQETQYF.

About this clone: The read halts 3 residues ahead of the CDR3 end, with the missing end drawn from the germline J gene. This rearrangement joins TRBV6-2 or TRBV6-3 to TRBJ2-5; D is perhaps TRBD2 (5 bases). The germline CDR1 and CDR2 sequences are MNHEY and SVGEGT. This CDR3 contains 14 residues. Trimming pared 2 bases from V and 5 bases from J, leaving 12 bases between. This CDR3 is CASSYRPGGETQYF. The CDR3 DNA, read in part, is TGTGCCAGCAGTTACCGGCCCGGCGGGGAGACC.

Details on this clone: The read terminates 3 residues before the CDR3 end, so the remaining end is supplied by the germline J gene. The rearrangement joins TRBV5-1 to TRBJ1-1; TRBD1 is a possible D gene (6 bases). This CDR3 comprises 12 residues. Per germline, CDR1 SGHRS and CDR2 YFSETQ. The sequenced CDR3 bases are TGCGCCAGCAGCTTGGCCCAGGGGGAA. Translating gives CASSLAQGE. The whole CDR3 region reads CASSLAQGEAFF.

On this clone: The CDR3 goes on 3 residues after the read ends, and that part is filled in from the germline J gene. The chain employs TRBV11-2 and TRBJ2-7; the match to TRBD1 covers 7 bases. J was trimmed by 3 bases and V by 5 bases; bases with no gene match: 7. This CDR3 contains 14 residues. Germline V gives CDR1 SGHAT, CDR2 FQNNGV. This chain's CDR3 is CASSVNYRGYEQYF. CDR3 DNA, as far as it was read: TGTGCCAGCAGCGTCAATTACAGGGGCTACGAG.

Note on this clone: Coverage ceases 3 residues before the CDR3 finishes, and the germline J gene fills in the end. The chain combines TRBV19 with TRBJ2-7, with 7 nucleotides matching TRBD2. The ends lost 4 bases at V and 2 bases at J; junction bases unmatched: 5. CDR3 length: 14 residues. Per the germline V gene, CDR1 is LNHDA and CDR2 is SQIVND (reference sequence). The sequenced CDR3 bases are TGTGCCAGTAGTACGAACGGGGGGACCTACGAG. This translates into CASSTNGGTYE. The entire CDR3 reads CASSTNGGTYEQYF.

Notes on this clone: From the germline J gene comes the end of the CDR3, since the read stops 3 residues before it. The chain uses TRBV28 and TRBJ2-7, with 9 bases aligning to TRBD1. The germline V gene encodes CDR1 MDHEN and CDR2 SYDVKM. The CDR3 extends over 14 amino acids. With 2 bases clipped from V and 5 bases from J, the junction kept 4 bases outside the gene matches. Here the CDR3 reads CASSLNRGRDEQYF. The covered CDR3 bases are TGTGCCAGCAGTTTAAACAGGGGGCGCGACGAG.

As to this clone: The sequenced fragment ends 3 residues before the CDR3 boundary, so the rest is inferred from the germline J gene. This chain connects TRBV20-1 to TRBJ2-7, with 7 positions matching TRBD1. Germline CDR1 reads DFQATT; CDR2 reads SNEGSKA (reference sequence). The CDR3 is 14 residues long. V lost 3 bases, J lost 3 bases, and 8 bases stayed unmatched. CDR3 protein: CSASKWDRYYEQYF. The sequenced part of the CDR3 DNA is TGCAGTGCTAGTAAGTGGGACAGATACTACGAG.

As regards this clone: The CDR3 end falls 3 residues outside the read, so it is completed with the germline J gene. The rearrangement uses TRBV12-5 and TRBJ2-3; TRBD1 matches 7 bases. Per the germline V gene, CDR1 is LGHNT and CDR2 is FRNRAP. Germline trimming cut 1 base from V and 2 bases from J; bases unmatched to any gene: 12. The CDR3 sequence is 18 residues long. CDR3 DNA (partial): TGTGCTAGTGGTTTGGGAACCCGACAGGGAGAGGCCACAGATACG. Its protein is CASGLGTRQGEATDT. The full CDR3 sequence reads CASGLGTRQGEATDTQYF.

Comments on this clone: The read falls 3 residues short of the CDR3 end, and the missing part is taken from the germline J gene. The V and J genes are TRBV6-1 and TRBJ2-5; TRBD2 might be the D (6 bases). The CDR3 contains 18 residues. Per germline, CDR1 MNHNS and CDR2 SASEGT. Trimming took 2 bases from V and 5 from J, leaving 24 bases between them. Partial CDR3 DNA: TGTGCCAGCAGTGAACGCGCTCCACCCCGGGCGGGGAGGGAGACC. It codes for CASSERAPPRAGRET. The CDR3 in full is CASSERAPPRAGRETQYF.

Remarks on this clone: The read terminates 3 residues ahead of where the CDR3 ends, so the germline J gene completes it. The gene calls are TRBV19 and TRBJ2-7; no clear D gene. Germline CDR1 reads LNHDA; CDR2 reads SQIVND (reference sequence). V lost 3 bases and J lost 5, with 5 bases in between. There are 11 residues in the CDR3. The CDR3 DNA, read in part, is TGTGCCAGTAGTATCGCAGACGAG. Its translation: CASSIADE. The whole CDR3 region reads CASSIADEQYF.

Points on this clone: Coverage ceases 3 residues before the CDR3 finishes, and the germline J gene fills in the end. The rearrangement links TRBV5-1 to TRBJ2-7; 10 bases are shared with TRBD1. The CDR3 is 15 amino acids. Germline CDR1 and CDR2: SGHRS and YFSETQ. V lost 2 bases, J lost 5 bases, and 7 bases stayed unmatched. Here the CDR3 reads CASSFGLGQGNEQYF. The DNA read from the CDR3 is TGCGCCAGCAGCTTCGGTCTGGGACAGGGGAACGAG.

About this clone itself: The read ends 3 residues shy of where the CDR3 ends; the end is completed using the germline J gene. V and J are TRBV29-1 and TRBJ1-3; D call uncertain. Trimming shortened V by 6 bases and J by 2 bases, and 8 bases separated the two germline ends. CDR1 and CDR2 (germline): SQVTM, ANQGSEA. The CDR3 sequence is 12 residues long. This CDR3 is CSVSTAGNTIYF. CDR3 DNA, as far as it was read: TGCAGCGTGTCTACCGCTGGAAACACC.

Concerning this clone: The read halts 3 residues ahead of the CDR3 end, with the missing end drawn from the germline J gene. The V call is TRBV7-2, the J call TRBJ1-6, with TRBD1 identical over 7 bases. V dropped 0 bases and J dropped 6; count of bases not matched to a gene: 2. This CDR3 comprises 15 residues. Germline values: CDR1 SGHTA, CDR2 FQGNSA. The CDR3 loop reads CASSLATGLNSPLHF. The CDR3 bases that were read are TGTGCCAGCAGCTTAGCGACAGGGCTTAATTCACCC.

About this clone itself: The read falls 3 residues short of the CDR3 end, and the missing part is taken from the germline J gene. This chain links TRBV11-3 with TRBJ2-1; 10 bases line up with TRBD1. J gave up 8 bases and V 5 bases, and 9 bases lay outside the gene matches. The CDR3 sequence is 15 residues long. Germline values: CDR1 SGHNT, CDR2 YENEEA. The sequenced CDR3 bases are TGTGCCAGCAGCCCCCGACAGGGGGCAAGGGATGAG. The encoded protein is CASSPRQGARDE. The CDR3 as a whole reads CASSPRQGARDEQFF.

With regard to this clone: Coverage ceases 3 residues before the CDR3 finishes, and the germline J gene fills in the end. The rearrangement uses TRBV2 and TRBJ1-1, with 7 bases fitting TRBD1. The germline V gene has CDR1 SNHLY and CDR2 FYNNEI. The CDR3 covers 14 residues. Incomplete CDR3 DNA: TGTGCCAGCAGTGAACCCCGACAGGGAGTCTGG. Encoded protein: CASSEPRQGVW. The entire CDR3 is CASSEPRQGVWAFF.

In regard to this clone: The DNA ends 3 residues before the CDR3 does, and the rest of the CDR3 is filled in from the germline J gene. The V gene is TRBV20-1, the J gene TRBJ2-3, with D tentatively TRBD2 (6 bases). Trimming shortened V by 2 bases and J by 0 bases, and 12 bases separated the two germline ends. The CDR3 length is 15 residues. Germline CDR1 is DFQATT and CDR2 is SNEGSKA (reference sequence). CDR3 DNA (partial): TGCAGTGCTAGAAGTAGCGGAGTCAGCACAGATACG. As protein: CSARSSGVSTDT. The entire CDR3 reads CSARSSGVSTDTQYF.

For this clone: The read ends 3 residues before the CDR3 terminus; that terminus is restored from the germline J gene. The rearrangement links TRBV19 to TRBJ1-1; D remains unclear. Germline V lookup: CDR1 LNHDA, CDR2 SQIVND (reference sequence). V lost 4 bases and J 1 base, leaving 7 bases between the germline ends. The CDR3 has 13 residues. The CDR3 DNA, read in part, is TGTGCCAGTAGTAAAATATCGAACACTGAA. Translated, it gives CASSKISNTE. The complete CDR3 reads CASSKISNTEAFF.

Regarding this clone: With the read ending 3 residues before the CDR3 end, the germline J gene is used to fill in that end. The chain joins TRBV18 to TRBJ1-5; the match to TRBD1 covers 11 bases. J gave up 7 bases and V 0 bases, and 5 bases lay outside the gene matches. CDR1 and CDR2 (germline): KGHSH, LQKENI. There are 16 residues in the CDR3. This chain's CDR3 is CASSPPLGTGGQPQHF. The CDR3 DNA, read in part, is TGTGCCAGCTCACCACCGTTAGGGACAGGGGGACAGCCC.

Concerning this clone itself: Read sequence stops 3 residues before the CDR3 end, and the germline J gene provides the missing end. This chain uses TRBV6-2 or TRBV6-3 with TRBJ2-3, with D possibly being TRBD2 (6 bases). The germline V gene encodes CDR1 MNHEY and CDR2 SVGEGT. This CDR3 is 16 amino acids long. CDR3 DNA (partial): TGTGCCAGCAGTTACCCCATCGGGACTTTAGCGGAGACG. Translated, it gives CASSYPIGTLAET. The full CDR3 is CASSYPIGTLAETQYF.

A word on this clone: The observed sequence ends 3 residues before the CDR3 terminus, with the missing tail filled in from the germline J gene. V is TRBV6-7 and J is TRBJ1-1; D is perhaps TRBD1 (6 bases). TRBV6-7 is treated as an ORF (open reading frame) with a function not yet certain. The CDR3 runs to 14 residues. Trimming stripped 7 bases from V and 2 bases from J, with 14 bases between. CDR3 bases read: TGTGCCAGCAATAGGGGGAGGGGCAACACTGAA. Protein: CASNRGRGNTE. The whole CDR3 is CASNRGRGNTEAFF.

As to this clone: Coverage ceases 3 residues before the CDR3 finishes, and the germline J gene fills in the end. The rearrangement links TRBV6-2 or TRBV6-3 to TRBJ1-2, with 8 nucleotides matching TRBD1. Looked up from germline, CDR1 is MNHEY and CDR2 is SVGEGT. The CDR3 has 13 residues. V dropped 5 bases and J dropped 7; count of bases not matched to a gene: 6. CDR3 region: CASSLQGVGGYTF. The CDR3 DNA, read in part, is TGTGCCAGCAGTCTACAGGGGGTTGGTGGC.

Note on this clone: The missing CDR3 end, 3 residues past where the read stops, is filled in from the germline J gene. The chain is built from TRBV20-1 and TRBJ2-1; 8 nucleotides match TRBD2. Germline V gene lookup returns CDR1 DFQATT and CDR2 SNEGSKA (reference sequence). The CDR3 runs to 12 residues. Losses at the gene ends were 6 bases for V and 8 bases for J; bases not matched to a gene: 6. Incomplete CDR3 DNA: TGCAGTGCCGGGACTAGAGGCCATGAG. Translating it yields CSAGTRGHE. The complete CDR3 sequence is CSAGTRGHEQFF.

Details on this clone: The read gets to within 3 residues of the CDR3 end, and the germline J gene fills in the rest. J is TRBJ1-1 and V is TRBV18, with 8 bases aligning to TRBD1. The germline V gene has CDR1 KGHSH and CDR2 LQKENI. With V trimmed by 3 bases and J by 0 bases, 6 bases remained unmatched. There are 16 residues in the CDR3. The covered CDR3 bases are TGTGCCAGCTCACCCCAGACAGGGGTCATGAACACTGAA. This translates into CASSPQTGVMNTE. The whole CDR3 protein reads CASSPQTGVMNTEAFF.

On this clone: Coverage ceases 3 residues before the CDR3 finishes, and the germline J gene fills in the end. V gene TRBV7-9 combines with J gene TRBJ2-3; D gene uncertain. CDR3 length: 12 amino acids. The V and J ends lost 5 bases and 4 bases respectively, with 7 bases between them. Germline V gene data show CDR1 as SEHNR and CDR2 as FQNEAQ (reference sequence). The CDR3 region is CASSPPADTQYF. The DNA read from the CDR3 is TGTGCCAGCAGCCCCCCCGCAGATACG. The full variable domain, its missing parts supplied by reference TRBV7-9 and TRBJ2-3, is DTGVSQNPRHKITKRGQNVTFRCDPISEHNRLYWYRQTLGQGPEFLTYFQNEAQLEKSRLLSDRFSAERPKGSFSTLEIQRTEQGDSAMYLCASSPPADTQYFGPGTRLTVL.